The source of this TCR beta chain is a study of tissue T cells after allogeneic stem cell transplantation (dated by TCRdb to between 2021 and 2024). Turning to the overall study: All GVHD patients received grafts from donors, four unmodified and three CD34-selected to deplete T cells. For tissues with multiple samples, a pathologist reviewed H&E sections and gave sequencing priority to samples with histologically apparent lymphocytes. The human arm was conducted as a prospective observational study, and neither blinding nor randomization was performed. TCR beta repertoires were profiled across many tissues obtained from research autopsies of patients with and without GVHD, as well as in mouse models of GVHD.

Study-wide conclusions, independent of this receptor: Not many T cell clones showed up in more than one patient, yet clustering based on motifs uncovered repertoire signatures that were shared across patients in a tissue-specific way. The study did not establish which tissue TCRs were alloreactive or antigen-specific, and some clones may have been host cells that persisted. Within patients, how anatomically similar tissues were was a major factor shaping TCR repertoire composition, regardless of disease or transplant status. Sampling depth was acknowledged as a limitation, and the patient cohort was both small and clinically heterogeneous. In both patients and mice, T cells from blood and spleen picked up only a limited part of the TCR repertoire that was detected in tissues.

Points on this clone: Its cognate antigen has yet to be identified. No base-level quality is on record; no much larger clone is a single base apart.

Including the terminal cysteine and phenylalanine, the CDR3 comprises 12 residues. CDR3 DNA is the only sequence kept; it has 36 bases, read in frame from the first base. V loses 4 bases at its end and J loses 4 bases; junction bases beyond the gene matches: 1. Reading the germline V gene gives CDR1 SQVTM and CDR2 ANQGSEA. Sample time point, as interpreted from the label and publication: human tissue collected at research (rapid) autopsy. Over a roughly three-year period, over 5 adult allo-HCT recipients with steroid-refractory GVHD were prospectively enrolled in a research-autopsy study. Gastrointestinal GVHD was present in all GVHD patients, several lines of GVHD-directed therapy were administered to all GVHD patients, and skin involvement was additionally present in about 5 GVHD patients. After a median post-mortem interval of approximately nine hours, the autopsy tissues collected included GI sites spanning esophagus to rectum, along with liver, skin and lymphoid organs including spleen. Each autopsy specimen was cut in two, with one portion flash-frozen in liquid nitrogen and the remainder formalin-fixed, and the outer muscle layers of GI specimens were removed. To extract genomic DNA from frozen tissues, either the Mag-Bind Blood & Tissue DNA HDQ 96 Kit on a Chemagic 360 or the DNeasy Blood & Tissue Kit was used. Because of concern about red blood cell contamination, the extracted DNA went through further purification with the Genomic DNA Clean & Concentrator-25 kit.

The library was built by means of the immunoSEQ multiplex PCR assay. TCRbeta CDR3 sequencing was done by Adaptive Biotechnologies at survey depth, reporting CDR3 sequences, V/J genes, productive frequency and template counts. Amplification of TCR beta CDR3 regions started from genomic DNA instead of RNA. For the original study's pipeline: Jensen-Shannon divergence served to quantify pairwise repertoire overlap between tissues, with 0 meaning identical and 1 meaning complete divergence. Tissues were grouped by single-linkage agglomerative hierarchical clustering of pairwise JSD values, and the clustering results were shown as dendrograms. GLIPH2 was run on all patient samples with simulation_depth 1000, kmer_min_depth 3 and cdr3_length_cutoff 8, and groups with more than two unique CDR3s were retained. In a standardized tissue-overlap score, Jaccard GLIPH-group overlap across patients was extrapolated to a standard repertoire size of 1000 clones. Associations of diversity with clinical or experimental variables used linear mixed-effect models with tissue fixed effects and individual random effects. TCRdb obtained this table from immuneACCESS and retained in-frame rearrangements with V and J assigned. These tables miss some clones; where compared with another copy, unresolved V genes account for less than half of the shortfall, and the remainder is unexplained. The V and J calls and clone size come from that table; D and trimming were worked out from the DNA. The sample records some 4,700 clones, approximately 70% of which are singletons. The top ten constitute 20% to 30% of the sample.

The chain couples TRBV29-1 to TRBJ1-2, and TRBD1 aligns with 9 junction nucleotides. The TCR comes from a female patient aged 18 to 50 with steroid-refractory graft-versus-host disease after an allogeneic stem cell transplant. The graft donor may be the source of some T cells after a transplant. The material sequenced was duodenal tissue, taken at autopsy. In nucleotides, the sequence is TGCAGCGTTGGGGACAGGGCCTATGGCTACACCTTC. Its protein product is CSVGDRAYGYTF.